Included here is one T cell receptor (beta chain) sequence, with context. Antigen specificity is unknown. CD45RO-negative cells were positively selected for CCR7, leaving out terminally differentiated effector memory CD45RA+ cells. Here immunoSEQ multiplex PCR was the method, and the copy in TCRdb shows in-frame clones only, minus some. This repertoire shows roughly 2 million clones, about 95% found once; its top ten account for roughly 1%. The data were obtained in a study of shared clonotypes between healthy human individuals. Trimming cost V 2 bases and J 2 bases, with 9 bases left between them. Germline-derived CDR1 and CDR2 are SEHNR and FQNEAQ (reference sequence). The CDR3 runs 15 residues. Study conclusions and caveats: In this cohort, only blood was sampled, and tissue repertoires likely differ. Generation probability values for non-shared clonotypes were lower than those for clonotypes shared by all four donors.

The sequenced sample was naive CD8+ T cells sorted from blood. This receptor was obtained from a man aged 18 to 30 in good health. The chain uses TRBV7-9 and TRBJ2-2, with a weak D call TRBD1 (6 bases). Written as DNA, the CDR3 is TGTGCCAGCAGCTTATCGGGACAAAACACCGGGGAGCTGTTTTTT. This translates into CASSLSGQNTGELFF.